The T cell receptor beta chain described here comes from a study of T cells in Graves' hyperthyroidism and ophthalmopathy. Trimming stripped 7 bases from V and 14 bases from J, with 18 bases between. Germline V gene data show CDR1 as MNHEY and CDR2 as SVGAGI. The CDR3 extends over 13 amino acids. This clonotype was recorded once. No antigen is known for it. Amplification yielded TCR beta CDR3 regions, with RNA transcripts as the source. The HTBI primer set served for first-round RT-PCR of the TCR CDR3. TCRdb used MiXCR to reprocess the multiplex PCR reads, holding one entry per CDR3 protein. Here the sample spans 450,000 to 700,000 distinct CDR3 sequences, 46% being singletons. Regarding the study as a whole: Blood held most thyroid clonotypes expanded above 0.001 frequency.

The chain uses TRBV6-5 and TRBJ1-6, with D unclear. Sequenced input: peripheral blood or thyroid tissue (not recorded which). The TCR originated in an adult woman with Graves' disease, either hyperthyroidism or ophthalmopathy (not recorded which). CDR3: CASIGAGVEALHF. DNA of the CDR3: TGTGCCAGCATAGGAGCGGGAGTAGAAGCCCTCCACTTT.